This TCR beta chain stems from a study of CD8 T cells in ankylosing spondylitis. Study results and limitations: Among TCR beta sequences, a motif of eight highly homologous variants appeared characteristic of ankylosing spondylitis blood. CD8+ by phenotype, disease-linked clones were relatively rare in peripheral blood.

Of note for this clonotype: What it recognizes is unknown.

Germline V gene lookup returns CDR1 LNHNV and CDR2 YYDKDF (reference sequence). This CDR3 region has 16 residues. Deletions cut 0 bases from V and 1 base from J, with 13 bases between. TCRdb recomputed calls from the 5' RACE reads with MiXCR, one row per CDR3 protein. The table records around 450,000 distinct CDR3 sequences, approximately 26% of them present only once. The gene calls are TRBV15 and TRBJ2-7, with no clear D. Specimen: blood, either unsorted or a sorted T cell fraction (not recorded which). The clonotype was recovered from a male donor with ankylosing spondylitis. In nucleotides, the CDR3 is TGTGCCACCAGCAGAGAAGCAGGCGCTCTTTCCTACGAGCAGTACTTC. As protein: CATSREAGALSYEQYF.